Described below is a single TCR beta chain sequence and its context. Clones were sequenced by immunoSEQ multiplex PCR, and TCRdb holds only the in-frame ones, with some missing. The sample lists 75,000 to 95,000 clones, roughly 96% occurring once. This sample is drawn from a study of technical replicates of blood from a handful of donors. The sample comprised T cells isolated from PBMCs. The receptor was isolated from a human donor in good health.

The DNA of the CDR3 is TGCAGGTCGGGACAGAACACTGAAGCTTTCTTT. It is translated as CRSGQNTEAFF. This chain joins TRBV20-1 and TRBJ1-1; a weak D match, TRBD1 (6 bases). The CDR3 spans 11 residues. CDR1 DFQATT and CDR2 SNEGSKA come from the germline V gene (reference sequence).